Below are 7 T cell receptor beta chains sequenced from a single sample in a study of blood T cell repertoires in COVID-19. Libraries were prepared by immunoSEQ multiplex PCR; TCRdb keeps only in-frame clonotypes and omits some of them. The table has tens of thousands of clones, roughly 80% seen once; the top ten hold 5.9%. Sequencing input: peripheral blood. These receptors came from a human donor in a cohort sampled during active or convalescent COVID-19.

This chain joins TRBV7-2 and TRBJ2-1, with 14 bases lining up with TRBD2. V gave up 5 bases and J gave up 12 bases; unmatched junction bases: 12. This CDR3 contains 16 residues. Germline CDR1 reads SGHTA; CDR2 reads FQGNSA. CDR3 sequence: CASSTRTSGGMARQFF. CDR3 sequence (DNA): TGTGCCAGCAGCACTAGGACTAGCGGGGGGATGGCGAGGCAGTTCTTC.

This chain connects TRBV4-3 to TRBJ2-7, with D possibly being TRBD2 (5 bases). This CDR3 region has 15 residues. V lost 4 bases and J lost 3, with 16 bases in between. Germline V gives CDR1 LGHNA, CDR2 YSLEER. CDR3 loop: CASSRGGVEDYEQYF. CDR3 bases: TGCGCCAGCAGCCGCGGAGGAGTGGAGGACTACGAGCAGTACTTC.

CDR3 nucleotide sequence: TGTGCCAGTAAAACAGGGTCGGAGACCAACACTGAAGCTTTCTTT. Translating gives CASKTGSETNTEAFF. V usage is TRBV19 and J usage is TRBJ1-1; D might be TRBD1 (6 bases). This CDR3 has 15 amino acids. The ends were cut back, 7 bases at V and 2 bases at J, with 17 bases in the middle. Germline assignment: CDR1 LNHDA and CDR2 SQIVND (reference sequence).

J is TRBJ2-7 and V is TRBV20-1; maybe TRBD2 (5 bases). The germline V gene encodes CDR1 DFQATT and CDR2 SNEGSKA (reference sequence). With 3 bases removed from V and 5 bases from J, the gap between germline ends came to 8 bases. The CDR3 extends over 11 amino acids. The CDR3 spells CSASNGDEQYF. In DNA, the CDR3 is TGCAGTGCTAGCAACGGGGACGAGCAGTACTTC.

The CDR3 nucleotides are TGTGCCTGGAGTGTATGGACTAGCGGGGGGAACGAGCAGTTCTTC. It translates to CAWSVWTSGGNEQFF. This chain uses TRBV30 with TRBJ2-1; 14 bases agree with TRBD2. There are 15 residues in the CDR3. Germline CDR1 is GTSNPN and CDR2 is SVGIG (reference sequence). V was pared by 0 bases and J by 10 bases, with 5 bases of the junction left unmatched. Looking up the rest from reference TRBV30 and TRBJ2-1 gives the full variable domain: SQTIHQWPATLVQPVGSPLSLECTVEGTSNPNLYWYRQAAGRGLQLLFYSVGIGQISSEVPQNLSASRPQDRQFILSSKKLLLSDSGFYLCAWSVWTSGGNEQFFGPGTRLTVL.

This clone was detected only once. The chain employs TRBV12-3 or TRBV12-4 and TRBJ1-4; a weak D match, TRBD1 (5 bases). The CDR3 is 12 residues long. With 5 bases removed from V and 8 bases from J, the gap between germline ends came to 9 bases. CDR3 residues: CASSLQVEKLFF. CDR3 in DNA: TGTGCCAGCAGTCTACAGGTAGAAAAACTGTTTTTT.

The chain combines TRBV11-1 with TRBJ1-4, with D hard to call. The CDR3 is 12 amino acids. The V end was cut by 2 bases, the J end by 4 bases, with 2 bases between. Germline CDR1 reads SGHAT; CDR2 reads FQDESV (reference sequence). The CDR3 reads CASSLLNEKLFF. The CDR3 nucleotides read TGTGCCAGCAGCTTACTTAATGAAAAACTGTTTTTT.